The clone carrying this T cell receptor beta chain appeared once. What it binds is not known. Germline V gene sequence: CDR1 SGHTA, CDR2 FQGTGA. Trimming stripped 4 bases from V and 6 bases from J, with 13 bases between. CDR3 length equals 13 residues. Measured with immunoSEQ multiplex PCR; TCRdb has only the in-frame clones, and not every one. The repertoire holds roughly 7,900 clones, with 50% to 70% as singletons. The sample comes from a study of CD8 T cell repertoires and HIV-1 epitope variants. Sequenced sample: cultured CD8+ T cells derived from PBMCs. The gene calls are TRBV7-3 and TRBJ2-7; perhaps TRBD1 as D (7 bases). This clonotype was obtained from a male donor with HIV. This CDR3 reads CASSSRQGGEQYF. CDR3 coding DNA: TGTGCCAGCAGCTCCCGACAGGGAGGCGAGCAGTACTTC.